This T cell receptor (beta chain) was sequenced in a study of shared clonotypes between healthy human individuals. To note about this clone: Its target is not known.

Study-wide findings and caveats: Investigators expected sequencing depth to affect clonotype sharing among donors.

Unsorted PBMC replicate PCRs used about 280 ng DNA, approximately 30,000 T cell genomes. Clones were read by immunoSEQ multiplex PCR, and TCRdb kept only the in-frame ones, dropping some. Among about 470,000 clones listed, about 76% were seen once. The CDR3 is 12 amino acids. V was cut by 8 bases and J by 3 bases, with 14 bases left in between. Germline V gene data show CDR1 as SQVTM and CDR2 as ANQGSEA. The sequencing sample was made of PBMCs. The genes are TRBV29-1 and TRBJ2-7; the D gene is possibly TRBD1 (6 bases). The clonotype originates from a woman in her thirties or forties in good health. Some clones in this sample may be carry-over from other donors' samples. CDR3 coding DNA: TGCAGCACCCTAGGACAGTTCTACGAGCAGTACTTC. This encodes CSTLGQFYEQYF.